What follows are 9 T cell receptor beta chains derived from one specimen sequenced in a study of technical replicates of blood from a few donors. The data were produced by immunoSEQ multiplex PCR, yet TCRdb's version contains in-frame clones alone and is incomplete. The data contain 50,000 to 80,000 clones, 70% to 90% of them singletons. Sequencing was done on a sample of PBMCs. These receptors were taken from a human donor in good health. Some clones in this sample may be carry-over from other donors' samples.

The DNA for the CDR3 is TGTGCCAGTAGTATCTCGCGGGATCCCACAGATACGCAGTATTTT. It specifies CASSISRDPTDTQYF. This chain uses TRBV19 with TRBJ2-3, with D tentatively TRBD2 (6 bases). The CDR3 length is 15 residues. Trimming removed 3 bases from V and 2 bases from J, with 12 bases in between. Germline CDR1 LNHDA, CDR2 SQIVND (reference sequence).

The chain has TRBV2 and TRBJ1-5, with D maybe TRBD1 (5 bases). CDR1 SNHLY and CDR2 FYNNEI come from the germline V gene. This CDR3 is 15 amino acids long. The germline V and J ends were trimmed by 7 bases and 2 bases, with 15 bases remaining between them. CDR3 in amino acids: CASKQAVMGNQPQHF. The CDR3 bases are TGTGCCAGCAAACAGGCGGTAATGGGCAATCAGCCCCAGCATTTT.

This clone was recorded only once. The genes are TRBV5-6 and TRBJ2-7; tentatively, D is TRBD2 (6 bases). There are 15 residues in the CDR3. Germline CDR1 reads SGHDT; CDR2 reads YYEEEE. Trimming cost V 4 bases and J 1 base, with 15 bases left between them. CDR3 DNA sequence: TGTGCCAGCAGCCTGCTCGGGACTGAGTCCTACGAGCAGTACTTC. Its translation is CASSLLGTESYEQYF.

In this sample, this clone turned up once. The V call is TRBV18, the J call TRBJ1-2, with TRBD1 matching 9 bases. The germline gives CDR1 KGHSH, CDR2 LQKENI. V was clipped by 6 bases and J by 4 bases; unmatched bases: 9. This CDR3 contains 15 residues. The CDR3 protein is CASSEGTGGGYGYTF. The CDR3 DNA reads TGTGCCAGCTCCGAGGGTACAGGGGGCGGCTATGGCTACACCTTC.

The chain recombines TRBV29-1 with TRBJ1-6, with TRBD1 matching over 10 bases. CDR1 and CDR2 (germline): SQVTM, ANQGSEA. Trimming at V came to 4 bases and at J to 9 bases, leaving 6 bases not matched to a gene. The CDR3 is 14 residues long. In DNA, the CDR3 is TGCAGCGTTGGAGGGACAGGGGAGGGTTCACCCCTCCACTTT. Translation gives CSVGGTGEGSPLHF.

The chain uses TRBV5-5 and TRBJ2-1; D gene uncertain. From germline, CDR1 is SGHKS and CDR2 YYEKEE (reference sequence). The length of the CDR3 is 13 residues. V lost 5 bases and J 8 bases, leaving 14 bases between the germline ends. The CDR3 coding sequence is TGTGCCAGCAGACCTCCCGGTCGCGATGAGCAGTTCTTC. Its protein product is CASRPPGRDEQFF.

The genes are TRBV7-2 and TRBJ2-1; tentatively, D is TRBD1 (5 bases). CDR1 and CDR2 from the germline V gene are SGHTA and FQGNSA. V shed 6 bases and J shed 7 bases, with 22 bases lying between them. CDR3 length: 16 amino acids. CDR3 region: CASSRSGSLSGNEQFF. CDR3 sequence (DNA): TGTGCCAGCAGTAGATCTGGCAGCCTCTCAGGGAATGAGCAGTTCTTC.

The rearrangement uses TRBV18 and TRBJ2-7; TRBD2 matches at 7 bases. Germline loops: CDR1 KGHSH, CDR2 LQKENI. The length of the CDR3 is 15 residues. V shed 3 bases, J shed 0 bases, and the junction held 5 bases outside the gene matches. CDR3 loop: CASSPVGGSSYEQYF. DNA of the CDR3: TGTGCCAGCTCACCGGTCGGGGGGAGCTCCTACGAGCAGTACTTC.

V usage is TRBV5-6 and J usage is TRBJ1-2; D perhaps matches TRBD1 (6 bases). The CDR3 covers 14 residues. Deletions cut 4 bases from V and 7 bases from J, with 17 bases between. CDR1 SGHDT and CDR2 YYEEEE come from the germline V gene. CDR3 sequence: CASSRGAGARGYTF. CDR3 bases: TGTGCCAGCAGCCGTGGGGCAGGGGCTCGTGGCTACACCTTC. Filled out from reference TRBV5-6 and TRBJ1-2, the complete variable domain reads DAGVTQSPTHLIKTRGQQVTLRCSPKSGHDTVSWYQQALGQGPQFIFQYYEEEERQRGNFPDRFSGHQFPNYSSELNVNALLLGDSALYLCASSRGAGARGYTFGSGTRLTVV.